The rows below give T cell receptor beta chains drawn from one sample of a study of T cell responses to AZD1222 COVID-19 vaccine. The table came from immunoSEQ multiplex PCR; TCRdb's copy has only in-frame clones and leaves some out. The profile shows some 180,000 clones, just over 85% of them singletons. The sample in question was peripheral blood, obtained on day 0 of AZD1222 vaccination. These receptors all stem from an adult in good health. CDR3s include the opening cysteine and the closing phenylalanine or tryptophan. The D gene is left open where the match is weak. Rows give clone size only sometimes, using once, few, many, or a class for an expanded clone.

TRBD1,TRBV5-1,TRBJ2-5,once,CASSFGTGQETQYF
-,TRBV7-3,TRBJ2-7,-,CASSPGGTYEQYF
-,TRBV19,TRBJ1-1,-,CASRIFRDTKSNTEAFF
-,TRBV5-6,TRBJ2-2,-,CASSGGGRGTGELFF
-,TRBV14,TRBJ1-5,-,CASSRAGGQPQHF
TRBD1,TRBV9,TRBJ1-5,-,CASSEGQGPGGPQHF
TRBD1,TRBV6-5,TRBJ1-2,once,CASSPEGQGLYGYTF
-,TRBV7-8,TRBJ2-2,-,CASSRETTAGELFF
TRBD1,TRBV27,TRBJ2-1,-,CASRHGQGNYNEQFF
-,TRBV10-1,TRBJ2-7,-,CASSDGTIDEQYF
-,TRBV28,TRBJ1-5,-,CASSPGRQPQHF
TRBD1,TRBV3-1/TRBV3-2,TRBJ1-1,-,CASSRRGQGNTEAFF
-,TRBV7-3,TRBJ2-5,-,CASSSGVAGTQYF
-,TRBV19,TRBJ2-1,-,CASHKGPTSSYNEQFF
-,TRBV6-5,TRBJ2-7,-,CASMGAPSSYEQYF